This T cell receptor beta chain stems from a study of blood T cell repertoires in COVID-19. Study in general: COVID-19 samples from acute and convalescent phases originated in the United States, Italy and Spain. In each case, the material was cDNA or gDNA derived from T cells, B-cell-depleted T cells, or PBMCs.

CDR3 length equals 15 residues. V lost 2 bases and J lost 0, with 11 bases in between. Germline CDR1 SGHDN, CDR2 FVKESK. The authors' processing: Nucleated cell counts were estimated from reference gene primer amplification. Generated by immunoSEQ multiplex PCR, the TCRdb table keeps only in-frame clones and is missing some. For V, J and clone size, that table is used; D and trimming come from the DNA. The sample lists 250,000 to 350,000 clones; roughly 84% were seen once. The sample was peripheral blood. This TCR was sampled from a person between 70 and 80 years old with COVID-19, enrolled during active disease. This chain uses TRBV14 with TRBJ2-7; possible D gene TRBD1, 6 bases. The DNA of the CDR3 is TGTGCCAGCAGCCAATGGGGACAAAGCTCCTACGAGCAGTACTTC. It translates to CASSQWGQSSYEQYF.